What follows describes a single TCR beta chain. There is no known antigen for this receptor. Base qualities are not at hand, and no much larger clone is one base apart. TCRbeta CDR3 regions were amplified from genomic DNA by means of the immunoSEQ Assay, a bias-controlled multiplex PCR. Per the authors' processing: The number of nucleated cells in each sample was estimated by amplification of reference gene primers within the assay. Sequence reads were collapsed and filtered to measure the absolute abundance of every unique TCRbeta CDR3 rearrangement. For each sample, productive Simpson clonality was calculated by taking the square root of Simpson's diversity index across productive rearrangements. Sourced from immuneACCESS, this table was stored by TCRdb with only in-frame sequences that have V and J called. A share of the clones is absent; for the studies checked, an unresolved V gene accounts for under half, and the remainder has no known explanation. V and J calls and clone size are as listed in that table; D and trimming were resolved from the DNA. This sample is represented by under 300,000 clones; roughly 89% of them were singletons. Around 4.6% of the sample is held by the ten biggest clonotypes.

The source of the sample is a study of blood T cell repertoires in COVID-19 (TCRdb year 2020). As for the study more broadly: Samples from collaborators originated in the United States, Italy and Spain and spanned both the acute and convalescent phases of COVID-19. A de-identified subject ID, COVID-19 status, age in years and sex were almost always included in the sample metadata. The material from the prospective study consisted of cDNA or gDNA derived from T cells, B-cell-depleted T cells, or PBMCs. The repertoires were released in a freely available public database meant as a resource for research on the immune response to SARS-CoV-2. Samples came from the ongoing ImmuneRACE study (first 160 participants) plus 1,254 subjects from 6 global collaborators. HLA class I and class II types, where available, came from metadata supplied by the sample provider rather than from assay-based typing. Subjects who had been exposed to COVID-19, were actively infected with it, or had recovered from it provided the deeply sampled blood TCRbeta repertoires that made up the dataset. The full study reports these points: Clinical and demographic metadata were provided uncurated, with the amount varying by source and participant.

The CDR3 measures 21 amino acids from cysteine to phenylalanine. Solely the CDR3 DNA is kept, with 63 bases framed from the first base. A second Seattle source provided samples from volunteer blood donors who had recovered from COVID-19. Collaborating institutions collected whole blood in K2EDTA tubes following their own protocols. For TCRbeta analysis, collaborators shipped samples as frozen whole blood, isolated PBMCs, or DNA extracted from either of those sample types. The sequence was collected from a woman in her thirties or forties who had recovered from COVID-19. The chain is encoded by TRBV21-1 joined to TRBJ2-5; the table assigns TRBD1, which was not confirmed against the DNA. TRBV21-1 is marked as a pseudogene. Material for sequencing was peripheral blood. For the CDR3, the sequence is CASSPRGNRDKKMFNQETQYF. The nucleotide sequence reads as follows: TGTGCCAGCAGCCCCAGGGGGAACCGGGACAAGAAAATGTTTAACCAAGAGACCCAGTACTTC.